Listed here are 10 T cell receptor beta chains from one sample, sequenced in a study of metastatic and nonmetastatic thyroid tumors. Until they underwent thyroid surgery, no patient had received any treatment. TCRdb reanalyzed the PCR reads via MiXCR. This table holds tens of thousands of clones, about 25% found once. The sequenced sample was blood. These receptors were obtained from a female donor with papillary thyroid cancer or a benign thyroid nodule (not recorded which). Some clones in this sample may be carry-over from other donors' samples.

The table lists this clone with many counts. The CDR3 DNA reads as TGCGCCAGCAGGGATGGAGGGAGTGCTAAAGAGACCCAGTACTTC. Protein: CASRDGGSAKETQYF. The V gene is TRBV10-2, the J gene TRBJ2-5; a possible D gene is TRBD2 (6 bases). Germline CDR1 and CDR2: WSHSY and SAAADI. This CDR3 comprises 15 residues. V was cut by 6 bases and J by 3 bases, with 17 bases left in between.

This clone was found many times. DNA of the CDR3: TGTGCCAGCAGCCTGAACAGAGAGACCCAGTACTTC. This gives the protein CASSLNRETQYF. The chain joins TRBV2 to TRBJ2-5; no clear D gene. CDR1 SNHLY and CDR2 FYNNEI come from the germline V gene. Trimming left V 6 bases short and J 4 bases short, with 9 bases between. The CDR3 is 12 amino acids. The variable domain in full, with the rest retrieved from reference TRBV2 and TRBJ2-5, is EPEVTQTPSHQVTQMGQEVILRCVPISNHLYFYWYRQILGQKVEFLVSFYNNEISEKSEIFDDQFSVERPDGSNFTLKIRSTKLEDSAMYFCASSLNRETQYFGPGTRLLVL.

The V and J genes are TRBV5-6 and TRBJ2-7, with D possibly TRBD1 on 6 matching bases. V gave up 0 bases and J gave up 5 bases, with 12 bases separating them. The CDR3 loop spans 14 amino acids. The germline V gene encodes CDR1 SGHDT and CDR2 YYEEEE. This CDR3 is CASSLVGASNEQYF. The CDR3 DNA is TGTGCCAGCAGCTTGGTGGGGGCCAGCAACGAGCAGTACTTC.

The chain joins TRBV12-3 or TRBV12-4 to TRBJ2-7; tentatively, D is TRBD2 (6 bases). The V gene lost 7 bases and the J gene lost 1 base, with 23 bases spanning the gap. The CDR3 sequence is 17 residues long. CDR3 residues: CASTKRAGRYRSYEQYF. The CDR3 DNA follows: TGTGCCAGCACCAAACGGGCAGGGAGGTACAGATCCTACGAGCAGTACTTC.

The table lists this clone with many counts. This chain uses TRBV19 with TRBJ2-7, with a possible D match to TRBD1 (5 bases). CDR1 is LNHDA and CDR2 is SQIVND in the germline V gene (reference sequence). The CDR3 loop spans 13 amino acids. Trimming took off 5 bases at V and 7 bases at J, with 15 bases between the two ends. The CDR3 DNA reads TGTGCCAGTAGTCCAACCAGGGCTGGGGAGCAGTACTTC. Protein sequence: CASSPTRAGEQYF.

At least ten counts were recorded for this clone. This chain joins TRBV27 and TRBJ2-3; 8 bases are a match to TRBD1. CDR1 and CDR2 from the germline V gene are MNHEY and SMNVEV (reference sequence). Trimming at V came to 4 bases and at J to 8 bases, leaving 14 bases not matched to a gene. The CDR3 has 16 amino acids. As DNA, the CDR3 is TGTGCCAGCAGTTCCCCAGGACAGGGTCCCCCGGGTACGCAGTATTTT. The encoded protein is CASSSPGQGPPGTQYF.

The chain has TRBV7-2 and TRBJ2-7, with TRBD1 matching over 9 bases. The CDR3 has 14 residues. CDR1 and CDR2 (germline): SGHTA, FQGNSA. J lost 2 bases, V lost 5 bases, and 4 bases had no gene match. In DNA, the CDR3 is TGTGCCAGCAGCCCAACAGGGGGCGCCTACGAGCAGTACTTC. Its protein product is CASSPTGGAYEQYF.

This clone came up many times. The V gene is TRBV9, the J gene TRBJ1-3, with unresolved D. The CDR3 runs 13 residues. Germline values: CDR1 SGDLS, CDR2 YYNGEE. The V and J ends lost 3 bases and 2 bases respectively, with 6 bases between them. The CDR3 sequence: CASSEQAGNTIYF. The CDR3 bases are TGTGCCAGCAGCGAGCAAGCTGGAAACACCATATATTTT.

This chain's CDR3 is CAWSVGSGRSSEQFF. CDR3 DNA: TGTGCCTGGAGTGTTGGTAGCGGGAGGTCGAGTGAGCAGTTCTTC. The chain joins TRBV30 to TRBJ2-1, with 10 bases identical to TRBD2. V was clipped by 0 bases and J by 9 bases; unmatched bases: 8. In germline, CDR1 is GTSNPN, CDR2 SVGIG (reference sequence). The CDR3 extends over 15 amino acids. Based on the CDR3 plus reference TRBV30 and TRBJ2-1, the full variable domain is SQTIHQWPATLVQPVGSPLSLECTVEGTSNPNLYWYRQAAGRGLQLLFYSVGIGQISSEVPQNLSASRPQDRQFILSSKKLLLSDSGFYLCAWSVGSGRSSEQFFGPGTRLTVL.

This clone appeared many times. J is TRBJ1-6 and V is TRBV9; D uncertain. Germline lookup yields CDR1 SGDLS and CDR2 YYNGEE. Trimming took 0 bases from V and 8 from J, leaving 9 bases between them. The CDR3 sequence is 14 residues long. CDR3 region: CASSVAWPDSPLHF. The DNA for the CDR3 is TGTGCCAGCAGCGTAGCTTGGCCGGATTCACCCCTCCACTTT.